The text below deals with one T cell receptor beta chain. The data were produced by immunoSEQ multiplex PCR, yet TCRdb's version contains in-frame clones alone and is incomplete. The data hold about 120,000 clones, with about four fifths observed a single time. This entry comes from a study of blood T cell repertoires in COVID-19. Study at large: Sample material is recorded as cDNA or gDNA derived from T cells, B-cell-depleted T cells, or PBMCs.

Germline loops: CDR1 SGHTA, CDR2 FQGNSA. Losses at the gene ends were 4 bases for V and 6 bases for J; bases not matched to a gene: 6. The CDR3 extends over 14 amino acids. The sequencing input was peripheral blood. This sequence was found in a human donor in a cohort sampled during active COVID-19. V and J are TRBV7-2 and TRBJ1-5; 7 bases map to TRBD1. CDR3 residues: CASSSRQGGQPQHF. CDR3 bases: TGTGCCAGCAGCTCTAGACAGGGAGGTCAGCCCCAGCATTTT.